This is a list of T cell receptor beta chains from one sample in a study of Ad26.COV2.S vaccination and SARS-CoV-2 variants. Method: immunoSEQ multiplex PCR; TCRdb's copy keeps in-frame clones and lacks some. The table has around 450,000 clones, 80% to 95% seen once; the top ten hold 9% to 15%. The material sequenced was peripheral blood, taken in a trial of Ad26.COV2.S vaccine versus placebo. The origin of the receptors is a person aged 18-65 years who received the Ad26.COV2.S COVID-19 vaccine or a placebo. CDR3s include the opening cysteine and the closing phenylalanine or tryptophan. A D gene is named only where the DNA matches it firmly. Rows give clone size only sometimes, using once, few, many, or a class for an expanded clone.

abundance: NA; d_gene: TRBD2; v_gene: TRBV5-4; j_gene: TRBJ2-1; CDR3nt: TGTGCCAGCAGTTCTACTAGCGGGAGGGCCCCACGTGAGCAGTTCTTC; CDR3aa: CASSSTSGRAPREQFF
abundance: NA; d_gene: NA; v_gene: TRBV18; j_gene: TRBJ2-7; CDR3nt: TGTGCCACTAGGGCGCCGAGCTCCTACGAGCAGTACTTC; CDR3aa: CATRAPSSYEQYF
abundance: NA; d_gene: NA; v_gene: TRBV6-6; j_gene: TRBJ2-7; CDR3nt: TGTGCCACATCCGTCTCCTACGAGCAGTACTTC; CDR3aa: CATSVSYEQYF
abundance: NA; d_gene: NA; v_gene: TRBV7-2; j_gene: TRBJ1-3; CDR3nt: TGTGCCAGCAGCGCTCTACAGATTACCTCTGGAAACACCATATATTTT; CDR3aa: CASSALQITSGNTIYF
abundance: NA; d_gene: NA; v_gene: TRBV2; j_gene: TRBJ2-7; CDR3nt: TGTGCCAGCAGTTCTACCGGGACGTACGAGCAGTACTTC; CDR3aa: CASSSTGTYEQYF
abundance: NA; d_gene: TRBD1; v_gene: TRBV7-9; j_gene: TRBJ1-4; CDR3nt: TGTGCCAGCAGCCCGGCAGACTATGGACAGGGGGCTGATAATGAAAAACTGTTTTTT; CDR3aa: CASSPADYGQGADNEKLFF
abundance: NA; d_gene: TRBD2; v_gene: TRBV9; j_gene: TRBJ2-1; CDR3nt: TGTGCCAGCAGCAAAAGACTAGCTGGGGGGGATGAGCAGTTCTTC; CDR3aa: CASSKRLAGGDEQFF
abundance: NA; d_gene: NA; v_gene: TRBV3-1/TRBV3-2; j_gene: TRBJ2-5; CDR3nt: TGTGCCAGCAGCCCCCTGGCCAGGGGTAGCGGATTACTAGGGGAGACCCAGTACTTC; CDR3aa: CASSPLARGSGLLGETQYF
abundance: NA; d_gene: NA; v_gene: TRBV12-3/TRBV12-4; j_gene: TRBJ2-1; CDR3nt: TGTGCCAGCAGTCCTCGGGACTACAATGAGCAGTTCTTC; CDR3aa: CASSPRDYNEQFF
abundance: NA; d_gene: NA; v_gene: TRBV7-2; j_gene: TRBJ2-7; CDR3nt: TGTGCCAGCAGAGGCGGGGGCGAACGCTACGAGCAGTACTTC; CDR3aa: CASRGGGERYEQYF
abundance: NA; d_gene: TRBD1; v_gene: TRBV10-3; j_gene: TRBJ1-1; CDR3nt: TGTGCCATCAGTGAGTCTACACAGGGGGCTCGGAAAGCTTTCTTT; CDR3aa: CAISESTQGARKAFF
abundance: NA; d_gene: NA; v_gene: TRBV19; j_gene: TRBJ1-5; CDR3nt: TGTGCCAGTAGTACGTGGGGGGGCAATCAGCCCCAGCATTTT; CDR3aa: CASSTWGGNQPQHF
abundance: NA; d_gene: TRBD2; v_gene: TRBV7-2; j_gene: TRBJ2-7; CDR3nt: TGTGCCAGCAGCTACGGACTAGCGGGCCCCTACGAGCAGTACTTC; CDR3aa: CASSYGLAGPYEQYF
abundance: NA; d_gene: TRBD1; v_gene: TRBV9; j_gene: TRBJ1-6; CDR3nt: TGTGCCAGCAGCGCCCGACAGGGATTAAATTCACCCCTCCACTTT; CDR3aa: CASSARQGLNSPLHF
abundance: NA; d_gene: TRBD2; v_gene: TRBV7-9; j_gene: TRBJ2-1; CDR3nt: TGTGCCAGCAGTCTAAGGACTAGCCCGTATGAGCAGTTCTTC; CDR3aa: CASSLRTSPYEQFF
abundance: NA; d_gene: NA; v_gene: TRBV19; j_gene: TRBJ2-1; CDR3nt: TGTGCCAGTAGCCCTGTGGTCTTAAGCTCCTACAATGAGCAGTTCTTC; CDR3aa: CASSPVVLSSYNEQFF
abundance: once; d_gene: TRBD2; v_gene: TRBV7-3; j_gene: TRBJ2-5; CDR3nt: TGTGCCAGCAGCTTATCTAGCGGCCTCCAAGAGACCCAGTACTTC; CDR3aa: CASSLSSGLQETQYF